These 9 T cell receptor beta chains were sequenced from one sample in a study of CD8 T cells in Susac syndrome. RNA in amounts of about 0.5 to 1 ug was reverse transcribed with random hexamers. TCRdb fed the immunoSEQ multiplex PCR reads into MiXCR, producing one record per CDR3 protein. The table lists 150,000 to 200,000 distinct CDR3 sequences, just under 95% of them singletons. Sequenced input: CD4+ T cells from PBMCs. The origin of the receptors is a human donor in good health.

The table lists this clonotype with a count of one. This sequence joins TRBV7-9 and TRBJ1-5; 11 bases fit TRBD1. This CDR3 is built from 18 residues. V shed 1 base, J shed 2 bases, and the junction held 7 bases outside the gene matches. Per the germline V gene, CDR1 is SEHNR and CDR2 is FQNEAQ (reference sequence). This chain's CDR3 is CASSLGRGQGAGNQPQHF. CDR3 coding DNA: TGTGCCAGCAGCTTAGGTCGAGGACAGGGGGCTGGCAATCAGCCCCAGCATTTT.

This chain links TRBV5-1 with TRBJ2-5; TRBD2 matches at 10 bases. After removal of 3 bases from V and 2 bases from J, the junction contained 4 bases not matched to a gene. This CDR3 has 15 amino acids. Germline-derived CDR1 and CDR2 are SGHRS and YFSETQ. CDR3: CASSSGTSEQETQYF. The DNA for the CDR3 is TGCGCCAGCAGCTCCGGGACTAGCGAGCAAGAGACCCAGTACTTC.

V and J are TRBV12-3 or TRBV12-4 and TRBJ2-7; 7 bases fit TRBD2. This CDR3 has 13 amino acids. The J segment lost 5 bases and the V segment lost 5 bases, leaving 6 bases of the junction unmatched. CDR3 sequence (DNA): TGTGCCAGCAGTCGGGAAGGGAGGGACGAGCAGTACTTC. This codes for CASSREGRDEQYF.

This clonotype was picked up one time. V is TRBV6-5 and J is TRBJ1-2; D might be TRBD1 (5 bases). The CDR3 has 13 residues. V gave up 6 bases and J gave up 7 bases, with 15 bases separating them. CDR1 and CDR2 from the germline V gene are MNHEY and SVGAGI. The CDR3 here is CASRPLGQLGYTF. CDR3 nucleotide sequence: TGTGCCAGCAGACCATTGGGGCAGCTTGGCTACACCTTC.

V usage is TRBV20-1 and J usage is TRBJ2-3; no clear D gene. This CDR3 region has 13 residues. The V and J ends lost 3 bases and 2 bases respectively, with 9 bases between them. Per the germline V gene, CDR1 is DFQATT and CDR2 is SNEGSKA (reference sequence). The CDR3 region is CSASSAFTDTQYF. CDR3 bases: TGCAGTGCTAGCTCGGCGTTCACAGATACGCAGTATTTT.

Of note for this clonotype: At one of its ends the junction is not consistent with the germline gene, which may arise from a read error. V and J are TRBV30 and TRBJ2-1; 8 nucleotides agree with TRBD1. Germline-derived CDR1 and CDR2 are GTSNPN and SVGIG (reference sequence). CDR3 length equals 15 residues. DNA of the CDR3: TGTGCCTGGAGTGAGGGGACAGGACCGTACACTGAGCAGTTCTTC. It codes for CAWSEGTGPYTEQFF.

This clonotype was seen once. V and J are TRBV20-1 and TRBJ2-1, with 10 bases aligning to TRBD2. Unmatched junction bases numbered 3, after V lost 4 bases and J lost 0 bases. Germline V lookup: CDR1 DFQATT, CDR2 SNEGSKA (reference sequence). The CDR3 contains 15 residues. CDR3 DNA sequence: TGCAGTGCTACCTCTAGCGGGAGCTCCTACAATGAGCAGTTCTTC. This codes for CSATSSGSSYNEQFF.

The chain is built from TRBV4-3 and TRBJ2-1, with a tentative D call TRBD1 (5 bases). CDR3 length: 15 amino acids. The V gene lost 4 bases and the J gene lost 8 bases, with 18 bases spanning the gap. Per germline, CDR1 LGHNA and CDR2 YSLEER. CDR3 DNA sequence: TGCGCCAGCAGCCGGAACTTCGGACAATTCGATGAGCAGTTCTTC. Encoded protein: CASSRNFGQFDEQFF.

The CDR3 sequence is CASTGGTSGNTIYF. CDR3 nucleotides: TGTGCCAGCACCGGAGGGACATCTGGAAACACCATATATTTT. The chain is built from TRBV7-9 and TRBJ1-3; the D gene is possibly TRBD1 (6 bases). This CDR3 has 14 amino acids. Trimming pared 7 bases from V and 1 base from J, leaving 11 bases between. The germline gives CDR1 SEHNR, CDR2 FQNEAQ (reference sequence).